Sequencing of this T cell receptor (beta chain) was carried out in a study of regulatory T cells in long-lasting Graves disease. General observations from the study: TCR diversity was lower in persistent Graves' patients (versus newly diagnosed ones).

Time point described: newly diagnosed GD, antithyroid drugs for less than 3 months. The authors made the TCR library using RNA they extracted from PBMCs. Construction of TCR beta libraries relied on iRepertoire HTBI primers and on Arm-PCR targeting CDR3 regions. Via MiXCR, TCRdb re-called the multiplex PCR reads, giving one row per CDR3 protein. The sample yields about 450,000 distinct CDR3 sequences, about a sixth seen once. In germline, CDR1 is LGHNA, CDR2 YSLEER. The V gene lost 1 base and the J gene lost 0 bases, with 10 bases spanning the gap. The length of the CDR3 is 16 residues. This clonotype turned up a few times. The antigen is undetermined. In addition, the sample was reused for a study of T cells in Graves' hyperthyroidism and ophthalmopathy. That paper adds: Patients aged 18 to 65 with hyperthyroidism were newly diagnosed, with duration under 2 months. The TCR CDR3 was amplified in a first-round RT-PCR using the HTBI primer set.

Source: peripheral blood mononuclear cells (PBMCs), taken at new diagnosis, from a patient treated with antithyroid drugs. The clonotype comes from a woman aged 25 to 39 with Graves disease. The chain joins TRBV4-3 to TRBJ1-3; the D is unclear. Here the CDR3 reads CASSQGPDGSGNTIYF. The CDR3 nucleotides are TGCGCCAGCAGCCAAGGGCCAGACGGCTCTGGAAACACCATATATTTT.